This T cell receptor beta chain stems from a study of T cells in Graves' hyperthyroidism and ophthalmopathy. As for the study in general: Pretreatment peripheral blood was obtained at initial diagnosis.

The CDR3 extends over 15 amino acids. After removal of 5 bases from V and 6 bases from J, the junction contained 11 bases not matched to a gene. CDR1 MDHEN and CDR2 SYDVKM come from the germline V gene. The source of the PBMCs was less than 12 ml of fresh peripheral blood. Findings and caveats of the study: The authors' 13 V-J model separated ophthalmopathy from stable hyperthyroidism. Most clonotypes that expanded in the thyroid above 0.001 also showed up in blood.

It was RNA transcripts that yielded the amplified TCR beta CDR3 regions. HTBI primers drove first-round RT-PCR of the TCR CDR3. MiXCR, applied by TCRdb to the multiplex PCR reads, yields one record per CDR3 protein. The sample yields about 640,000 distinct CDR3 sequences, less than 25% seen once. Remarks on this clonotype: Its antigen is not identified.

The receptor was isolated from a man aged 30 to 39 with Graves' ophthalmopathy. The chain is built from TRBV28 and TRBJ2-7; 9 bases agree with TRBD2. The sequenced material came from blood. CDR3 nucleotides: TGTGCCAGCAGTCCCGGAGTAGCGGGAGCCCTCGAGCAGTACTTC. It codes for CASSPGVAGALEQYF.